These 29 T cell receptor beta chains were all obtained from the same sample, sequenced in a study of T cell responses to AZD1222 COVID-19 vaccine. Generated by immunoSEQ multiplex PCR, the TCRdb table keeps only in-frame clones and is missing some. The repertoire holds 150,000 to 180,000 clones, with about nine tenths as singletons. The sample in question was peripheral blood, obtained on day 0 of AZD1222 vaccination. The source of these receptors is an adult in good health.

The CDR3 protein is CASSGLTSPFGTEAFF. As DNA, the CDR3 is TGTGCCAGCAGTGGCCTGACAAGTCCGTTTGGCACTGAAGCTTTCTTT. This rearrangement joins TRBV27 to TRBJ1-1; D call uncertain. The germline gives CDR1 MNHEY, CDR2 SMNVEV (reference sequence). V was pared by 5 bases and J by 4 bases, with 20 bases between. CDR3 size: 16 residues.

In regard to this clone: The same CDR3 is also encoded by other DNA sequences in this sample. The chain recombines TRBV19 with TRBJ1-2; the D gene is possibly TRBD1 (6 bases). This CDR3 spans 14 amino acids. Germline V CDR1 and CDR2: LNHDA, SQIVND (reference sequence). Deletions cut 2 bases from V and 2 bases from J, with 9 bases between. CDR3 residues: CASSIRTANYGYTF. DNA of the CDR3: TGTGCCAGTAGTATAAGGACAGCCAACTATGGCTACACCTTC.

The DNA of the CDR3 is TGTGCCAGCTCACCACCCTCCGGACAGTCGGTCTATGGCTACACCTTC. Translation: CASSPPSGQSVYGYTF. V usage is TRBV18 and J usage is TRBJ1-2; perhaps TRBD1 as D (6 bases). This CDR3 is built from 16 residues. V lost 0 bases and J 4 bases, leaving 15 bases between the germline ends. Germline values: CDR1 KGHSH, CDR2 LQKENI.

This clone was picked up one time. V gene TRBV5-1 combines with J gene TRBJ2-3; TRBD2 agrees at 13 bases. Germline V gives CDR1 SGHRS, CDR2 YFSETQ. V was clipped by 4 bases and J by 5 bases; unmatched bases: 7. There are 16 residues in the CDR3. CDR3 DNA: TGCGCCAGCAGCACCGGACTAGCGGGAGCTGGAGATACGCAGTATTTT. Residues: CASSTGLAGAGDTQYF.

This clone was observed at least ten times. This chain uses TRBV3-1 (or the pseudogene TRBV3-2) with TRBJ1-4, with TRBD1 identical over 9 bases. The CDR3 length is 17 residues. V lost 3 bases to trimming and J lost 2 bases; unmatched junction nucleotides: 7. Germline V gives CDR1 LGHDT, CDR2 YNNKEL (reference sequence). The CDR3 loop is CASSQAGQGLTNEKLFF. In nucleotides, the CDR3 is TGTGCCAGCAGCCAGGCCGGACAGGGGCTTACTAATGAAAAACTGTTTTTT.

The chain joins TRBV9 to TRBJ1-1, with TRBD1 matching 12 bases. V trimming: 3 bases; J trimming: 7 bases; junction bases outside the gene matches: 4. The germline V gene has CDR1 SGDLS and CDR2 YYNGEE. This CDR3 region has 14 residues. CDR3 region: CASSAGQGALEAFF. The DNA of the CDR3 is TGTGCCAGCAGCGCGGGACAGGGGGCACTTGAAGCTTTCTTT.

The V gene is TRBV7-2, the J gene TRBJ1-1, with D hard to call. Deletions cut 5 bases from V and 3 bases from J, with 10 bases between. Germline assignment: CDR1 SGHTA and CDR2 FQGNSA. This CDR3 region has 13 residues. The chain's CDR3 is CASSPDWDTEAFF. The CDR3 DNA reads TGTGCCAGCAGCCCGGATTGGGACACTGAAGCTTTCTTT.

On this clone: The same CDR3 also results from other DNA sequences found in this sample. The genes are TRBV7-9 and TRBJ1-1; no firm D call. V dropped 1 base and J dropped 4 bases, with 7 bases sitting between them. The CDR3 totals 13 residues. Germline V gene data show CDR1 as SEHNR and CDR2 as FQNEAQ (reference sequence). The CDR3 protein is CASSLEGGTEAFF. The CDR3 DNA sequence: TGTGCCAGCAGCTTAGAGGGAGGCACTGAAGCTTTCTTT.

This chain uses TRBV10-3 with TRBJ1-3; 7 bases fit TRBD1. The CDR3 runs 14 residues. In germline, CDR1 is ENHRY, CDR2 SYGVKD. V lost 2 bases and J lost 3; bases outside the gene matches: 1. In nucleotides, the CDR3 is TGTGCCATCAGTGAGACAGGGGATGGAAACACCATATATTTT. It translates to CAISETGDGNTIYF.

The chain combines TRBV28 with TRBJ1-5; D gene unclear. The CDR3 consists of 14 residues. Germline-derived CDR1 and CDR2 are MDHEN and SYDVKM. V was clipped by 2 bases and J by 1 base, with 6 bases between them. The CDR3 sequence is CASSLAGSNQPQHF. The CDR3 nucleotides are TGTGCCAGCAGTTTAGCCGGAAGCAATCAGCCCCAGCATTTT.

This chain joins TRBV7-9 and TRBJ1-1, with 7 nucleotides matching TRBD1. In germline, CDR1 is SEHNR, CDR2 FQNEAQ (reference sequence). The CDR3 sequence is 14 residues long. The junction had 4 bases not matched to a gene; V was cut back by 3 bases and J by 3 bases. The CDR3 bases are TGTGCCAGCAGCTTCACAGGGGTCGACACTGAAGCTTTCTTT. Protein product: CASSFTGVDTEAFF.

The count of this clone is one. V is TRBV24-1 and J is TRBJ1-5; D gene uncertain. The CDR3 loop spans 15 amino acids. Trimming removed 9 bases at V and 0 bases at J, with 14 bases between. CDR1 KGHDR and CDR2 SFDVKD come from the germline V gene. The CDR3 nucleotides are TGTGCCACCTCCTCCACCCGGATTAGCAATCAGCCCCAGCATTTT. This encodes CATSSTRISNQPQHF.

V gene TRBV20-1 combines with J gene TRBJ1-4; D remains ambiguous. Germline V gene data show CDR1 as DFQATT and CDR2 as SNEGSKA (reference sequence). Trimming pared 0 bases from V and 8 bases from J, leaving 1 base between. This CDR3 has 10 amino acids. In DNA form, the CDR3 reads TGCAGTGCTAGAGAAGAAAAACTGTTTTTT. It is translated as CSAREEKLFF.

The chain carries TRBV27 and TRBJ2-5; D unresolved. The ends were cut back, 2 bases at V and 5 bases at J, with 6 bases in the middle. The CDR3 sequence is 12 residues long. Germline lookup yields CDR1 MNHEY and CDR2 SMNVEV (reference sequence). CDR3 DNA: TGTGCCAGCAGTTTAGCTGGGGAGACCCAGTACTTC. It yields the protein CASSLAGETQYF.

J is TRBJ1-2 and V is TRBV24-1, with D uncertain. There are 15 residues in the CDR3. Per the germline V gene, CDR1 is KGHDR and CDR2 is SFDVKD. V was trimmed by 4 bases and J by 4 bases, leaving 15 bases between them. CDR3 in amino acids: CATSDPDARAYGYTF. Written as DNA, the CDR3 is TGTGCCACCAGTGACCCCGACGCCAGAGCCTATGGCTACACCTTC.

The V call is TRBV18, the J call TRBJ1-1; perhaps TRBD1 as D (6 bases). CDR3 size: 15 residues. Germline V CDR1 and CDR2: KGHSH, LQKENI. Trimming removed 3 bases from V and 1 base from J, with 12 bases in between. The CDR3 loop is CASSPKTGRNTEAFF. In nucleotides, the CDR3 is TGTGCCAGCTCACCCAAAACAGGGAGGAACACTGAAGCTTTCTTT.

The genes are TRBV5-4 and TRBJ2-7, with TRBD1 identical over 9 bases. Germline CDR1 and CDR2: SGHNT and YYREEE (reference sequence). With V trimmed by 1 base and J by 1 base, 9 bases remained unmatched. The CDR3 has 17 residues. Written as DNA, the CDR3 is TGTGCCAGCAGCTTGAAAAGGGACAGGGTGAGGTCCTACGAGCAGTACTTC. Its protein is CASSLKRDRVRSYEQYF. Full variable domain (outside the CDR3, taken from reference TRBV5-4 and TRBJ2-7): ETGVTQSPTHLIKTRGQQVTLRCSSQSGHNTVSWYQQALGQGPQFIFQYYREEENGRGNFPPRFSGLQFPNYSSELNVNALELDDSALYLCASSLKRDRVRSYEQYFGPGTRLTVT.

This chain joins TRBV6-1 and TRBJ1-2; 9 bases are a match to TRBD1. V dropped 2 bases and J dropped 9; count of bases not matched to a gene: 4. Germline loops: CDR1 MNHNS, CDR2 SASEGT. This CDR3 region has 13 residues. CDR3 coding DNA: TGTGCCAGCAGTGAATCGGGACAGGGAAGCTACACCTTC. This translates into CASSESGQGSYTF.

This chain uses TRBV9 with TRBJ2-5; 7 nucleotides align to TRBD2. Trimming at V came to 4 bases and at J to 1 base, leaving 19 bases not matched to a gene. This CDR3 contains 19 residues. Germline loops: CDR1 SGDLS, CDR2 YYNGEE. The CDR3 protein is CASSHSSALEGGSQETQYF. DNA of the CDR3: TGTGCCAGCAGCCACTCCTCGGCACTGGAGGGAGGGAGCCAAGAGACCCAGTACTTC.

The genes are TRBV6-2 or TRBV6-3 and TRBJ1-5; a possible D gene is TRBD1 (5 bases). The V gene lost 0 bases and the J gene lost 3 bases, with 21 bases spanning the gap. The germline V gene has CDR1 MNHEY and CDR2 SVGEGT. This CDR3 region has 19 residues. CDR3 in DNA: TGTGCCAGCAGTTACTCGCAGTCGATGGGGGTCAGACTCAATCAGCCCCAGCATTTT. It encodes CASSYSQSMGVRLNQPQHF.

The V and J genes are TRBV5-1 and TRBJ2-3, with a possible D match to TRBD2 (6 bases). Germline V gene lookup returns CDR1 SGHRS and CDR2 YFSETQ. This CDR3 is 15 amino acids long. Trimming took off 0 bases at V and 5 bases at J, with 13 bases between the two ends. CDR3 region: CASSLESGVEDTQYF. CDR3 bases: TGCGCCAGCAGCTTGGAATCGGGGGTGGAAGATACGCAGTATTTT.

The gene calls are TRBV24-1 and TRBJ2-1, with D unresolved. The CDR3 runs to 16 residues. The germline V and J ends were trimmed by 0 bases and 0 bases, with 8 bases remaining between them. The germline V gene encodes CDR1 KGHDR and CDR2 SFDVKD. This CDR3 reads CATSDLDSSSYNEQFF. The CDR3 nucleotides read TGTGCCACCAGTGATTTGGACTCGAGCTCCTACAATGAGCAGTTCTTC.

The CDR3 reads CASSLGQGEVGQFF. The CDR3 DNA reads TGCGCCAGCAGCCTGGGACAGGGTGAGGTGGGGCAGTTCTTC. The chain has TRBV5-1 and TRBJ2-1; 9 bases are shared with TRBD1. V shed 4 bases and J 12 bases; nucleotides not matched to a gene: 11. Germline V gene data show CDR1 as SGHRS and CDR2 as YFSETQ. CDR3 length: 14 amino acids. Full variable domain (missing parts from reference TRBV5-1 and TRBJ2-1): KAGVTQTPRYLIKTRGQQVTLSCSPISGHRSVSWYQQTPGQGLQFLFEYFSETQRNKGNFPGRFSGRQFSNSRSEMNVSTLELGDSALYLCASSLGQGEVGQFFGPGTRLTVL.

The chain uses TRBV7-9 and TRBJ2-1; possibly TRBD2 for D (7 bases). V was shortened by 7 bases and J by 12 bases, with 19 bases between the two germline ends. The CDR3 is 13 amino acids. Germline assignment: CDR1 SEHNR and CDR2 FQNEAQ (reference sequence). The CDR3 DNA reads TGTGCCAGCACGCCCGGTGGGGGGGCAGGGCAGTTCTTC. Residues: CASTPGGGAGQFF. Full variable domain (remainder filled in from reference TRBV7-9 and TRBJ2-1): DTGVSQNPRHKITKRGQNVTFRCDPISEHNRLYWYRQTLGQGPEFLTYFQNEAQLEKSRLLSDRFSAERPKGSFSTLEIQRTEQGDSAMYLCASTPGGGAGQFFGPGTRLTVL.

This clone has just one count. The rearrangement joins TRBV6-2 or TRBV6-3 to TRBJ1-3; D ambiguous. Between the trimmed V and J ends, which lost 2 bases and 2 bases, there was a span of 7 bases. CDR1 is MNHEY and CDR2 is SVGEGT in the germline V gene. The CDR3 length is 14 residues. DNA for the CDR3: TGTGCCAGCAGTTACCGGTCAACTGGAAACACCATATATTTT. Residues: CASSYRSTGNTIYF.

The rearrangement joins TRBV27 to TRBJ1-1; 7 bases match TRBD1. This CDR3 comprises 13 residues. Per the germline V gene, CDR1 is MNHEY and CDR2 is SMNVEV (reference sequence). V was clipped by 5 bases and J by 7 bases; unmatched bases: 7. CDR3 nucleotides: TGTGCCAGCAGTCTCCGACAGGGCCTTGAAGCTTTCTTT. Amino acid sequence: CASSLRQGLEAFF.

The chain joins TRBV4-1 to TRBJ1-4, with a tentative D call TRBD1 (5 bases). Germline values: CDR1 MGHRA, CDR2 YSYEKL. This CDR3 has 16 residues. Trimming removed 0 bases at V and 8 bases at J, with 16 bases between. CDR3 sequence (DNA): TGCGCCAGCAGCCAAGAAGGGGCGGGGGTTTGGGAAAAACTGTTTTTT. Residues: CASSQEGAGVWEKLFF.

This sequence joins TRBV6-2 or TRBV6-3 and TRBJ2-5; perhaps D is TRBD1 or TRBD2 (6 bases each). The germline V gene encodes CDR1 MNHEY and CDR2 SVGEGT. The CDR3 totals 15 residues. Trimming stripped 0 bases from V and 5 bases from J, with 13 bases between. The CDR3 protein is CASSYSPGAGETQYF. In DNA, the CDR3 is TGTGCCAGCAGTTACTCTCCGGGGGCGGGGGAGACCCAGTACTTC.

This CDR3 is CASSLRSSVYYNEQFF. CDR3 DNA: TGTGCCAGCAGTTTAAGGTCGTCAGTTTACTACAATGAGCAGTTCTTC. This chain links TRBV27 with TRBJ2-1; D is undetermined. Trimming stripped 2 bases from V and 3 bases from J, with 14 bases between. This CDR3 spans 16 amino acids. The germline gives CDR1 MNHEY, CDR2 SMNVEV (reference sequence).